This is a list of T cell receptor beta chains from one sample in a study of blood T cell repertoires in COVID-19. Assay used: immunoSEQ multiplex PCR; TCRdb lists only in-frame clones, some missing. The table includes around 200,000 clones, around 83% detected once. Specimen: PBMCs or T cells enriched from blood (not recorded which). These receptors were collected from a man aged 40-49 years who had recovered from COVID-19. The CDR3 runs from the conserved cysteine through the conserved F or W. D genes are given only for firm matches. Size is omitted from some rows. Given values are once, few, many or a class for expanded clones.

j_call d_call v_call clone_size cdr3_nt cdr3_aa
TRBJ1-5 - TRBV10-2 - TGCGCCAGCAGTGAGACGGGTGCGAAGCAGCCCCAGCATTTT CASSETGAKQPQHF
TRBJ1-1 - TRBV30 - TGTGCCTGGAGCGGCCCCCAGGCTGAAGCTTTCTTT CAWSGPQAEAFF
TRBJ2-7 - TRBV2 - TGTGCCAGCCGGGGTGGACGGGACGAGCAGTACTTC CASRGGRDEQYF
TRBJ1-5 TRBD1 TRBV30 - TGTGCCTGGGGGCAGGGGGCCCAGCCCCAGCATTTT CAWGQGAQPQHF
TRBJ1-1 - TRBV2 - TGTGCCAGCAGAGTGGACAGAGTGAACACTGAAGCTTTCTTT CASRVDRVNTEAFF
TRBJ2-3 TRBD2 TRBV20-1 - TGCAGTGCTAGTTTCCTAGCGGACACTAAGCGGGGCACAGATACGCAGTATTTT CSASFLADTKRGTDTQYF
TRBJ2-3 TRBD2 TRBV19 - TGTGCCAGTAGTATCGGGGGGGCCAACACAGATACGCAGTATTTT CASSIGGANTDTQYF
TRBJ2-3 TRBD1 TRBV11-2 - TGTGCCAGCAGACCCTCCGGGACAGGGTCGACAGATACGCAGTATTTT CASRPSGTGSTDTQYF
TRBJ2-1 TRBD2 TRBV24-1 - TGTGCCACCAGTGATTCATATGGGACTAGCGGGAGGCCCCATGAGCAGTTCTTC CATSDSYGTSGRPHEQFF
TRBJ2-7 - TRBV28 - TGTGCCAGCAGTTTAGGGACAACCCCCTACGAGCAGTACTTC CASSLGTTPYEQYF
TRBJ2-1 - TRBV21-1 - TGTGCCCTCGGGGGAATTGAGGACAGGGGTCTCTATGAGCAGTTCTTC CALGGIEDRGLYEQFF
TRBJ2-7 TRBD1 TRBV11-2 - TGTGCCAGCAGCGCCGGGACAGGGTCCTACGAGCAGTACTTC CASSAGTGSYEQYF
TRBJ2-7 TRBD1 TRBV12-3/TRBV12-4 - TGTGCCAGCAGCTCCGGACAGGGGAGCGAGCAGTACTTC CASSSGQGSEQYF
TRBJ1-4 - TRBV5-6 - TGTGCCAGCAGCACGAGGGCTCCAATGGGAAAACTGTTTTTT CASSTRAPMGKLFF
TRBJ1-5 - TRBV28 - TGTGCCAGCAGTGCAAACCGACAGCCTAGCAATCAGCCCCAGCATTTT CASSANRQPSNQPQHF
TRBJ1-1 - TRBV19 - TGTGCCAGTAGGACAGCCACTGAAGCTTTCTTT CASRTATEAFF
TRBJ1-2 - TRBV7-9 - TGTGCCAGCAGCCTAGCGGGGGGAGAGAGGGGCTACACCTTC CASSLAGGERGYTF
TRBJ1-1 - TRBV3-1/TRBV3-2 - TGTGCCAGCAGCCAAGGAGTGGGAGGAACTGAAGCTTTCTTT CASSQGVGGTEAFF
TRBJ2-5 TRBD2 TRBV2 once TGTGCCAGCGGGGGCGGGCTAGCGGGTGAGACCCAGTACTTC CASGGGLAGETQYF
TRBJ2-2 - TRBV12-3/TRBV12-4 - TGTGCCAGCAGTTTTGGGCTGACCCGGGAGCTGTTTTTT CASSFGLTRELFF
TRBJ1-1 - TRBV7-9 - TGTGCCAGCAGCTTAAAGAGGGAAGCTTTCTTT CASSLKREAFF
TRBJ2-3 - TRBV19 few TGTGCCAGCAATAAAGCGGTCCGCACAGATACGCAGTATTTT CASNKAVRTDTQYF
TRBJ2-6 - TRBV27 - TGTGCCAGCAGCGGACTTGGCTCTGGGGCCAACGTCCTGACTTTC CASSGLGSGANVLTF
TRBJ2-7 - TRBV5-4 - TGTGCCAGTAGCCGGGACACCTCCTACGAGCAGTACTTC CASSRDTSYEQYF
TRBJ2-2 - TRBV6-5 - TGTGCCAGCAGTCAGGCACAGCTCGGTACCGGGGAGCTGTTTTTT CASSQAQLGTGELFF
TRBJ2-7 - TRBV10-3 - TGTGCCACCGCCGGTAACTACGAGCAGTACTTC CATAGNYEQYF
TRBJ1-2 - TRBV5-4 - TGTGCCAGCAGCTTTGGGGGCAGGGTGGATGGCTACACCTTC CASSFGGRVDGYTF
TRBJ1-3 - TRBV27 - TGTGCCAGCAGTTTACAGGTTGGAAACACCATATATTTT CASSLQVGNTIYF
TRBJ2-2 TRBD2 TRBV25-1 few TGTGCCAGCACCCCTATTTCTAGCGGGAAAGAGGGATCCGGGGAGCTGTTTTTT CASTPISSGKEGSGELFF
TRBJ1-6 - TRBV11-2 - TGTGCCAGCAGCCCCCGCTATAATTCACCCCTCCACTTT CASSPRYNSPLHF
TRBJ2-5 TRBD2 TRBV27 - TGTGCCAGCAGTTTAGTGGGAGGGACGCGAGAGACCCAGTACTTC CASSLVGGTRETQYF
TRBJ1-4 - TRBV7-2 - TGTGCCAGCAGCTTAGGAAGTCCGGGGGGCGGGAGAACTAATGAAAAACTGTTTTTT CASSLGSPGGGRTNEKLFF
TRBJ1-6 TRBD1 TRBV9 - TGTGCCAGCAGCGTAGAAGGGGGCAGGGCCGATTCACCCCTCCACTTT CASSVEGGRADSPLHF
TRBJ2-5 - TRBV5-4 - TGTGCCAGCAGACCAGGGACATTCCAAGAGACCCAGTACTTC CASRPGTFQETQYF
TRBJ2-3 TRBD1 TRBV30 - TGTGCCTGGAGCGGAGGGACAGGGCGGGGCACAGATACGCAGTATTTT CAWSGGTGRGTDTQYF
TRBJ1-5 - TRBV19 - TGTGCCAGTAGTATTATCACACCTCAAGGCGGTCAGCCCCAGCATTTT CASSIITPQGGQPQHF
TRBJ1-4 - TRBV5-1 - TGCGCCAGCAGCCTCCGGAGAGGGGAGGGAACTAATGAAAAACTGTTTTTT CASSLRRGEGTNEKLFF
TRBJ1-2 - TRBV9 few TGTGCCAGCAGCGTAGGACAGATGGCAAACTATGGCTACACCTTC CASSVGQMANYGYTF
TRBJ2-1 TRBD2 TRBV24-1 - TGTGCCACCAGTCGACTAGCTGGTGAGCAGTTCTTC CATSRLAGEQFF
TRBJ1-5 - TRBV19 - TGTGCCAGTAGTATAGGGACACACCGTAATCAGCCCCAGCATTTT CASSIGTHRNQPQHF
TRBJ1-5 TRBD1 TRBV6-1 - TGTGCCAGCAGTGATACGGGACAGTTCAATCAGCCCCAGCATTTT CASSDTGQFNQPQHF